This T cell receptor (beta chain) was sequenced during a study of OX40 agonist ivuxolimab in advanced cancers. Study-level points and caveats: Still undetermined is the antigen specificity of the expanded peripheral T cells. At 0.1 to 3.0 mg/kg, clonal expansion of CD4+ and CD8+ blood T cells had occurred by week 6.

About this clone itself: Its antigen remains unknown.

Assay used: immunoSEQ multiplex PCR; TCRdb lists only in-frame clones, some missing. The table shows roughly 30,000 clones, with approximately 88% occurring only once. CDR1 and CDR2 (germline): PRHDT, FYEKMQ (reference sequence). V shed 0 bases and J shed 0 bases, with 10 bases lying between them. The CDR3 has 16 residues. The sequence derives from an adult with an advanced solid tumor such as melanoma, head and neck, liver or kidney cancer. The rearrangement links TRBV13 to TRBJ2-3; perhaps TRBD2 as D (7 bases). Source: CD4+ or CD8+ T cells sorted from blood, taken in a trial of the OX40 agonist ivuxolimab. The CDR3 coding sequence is TGTGCCAGCAGCTTAGGGCGGGGGCATAGCACAGATACGCAGTATTTT. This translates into CASSLGRGHSTDTQYF.